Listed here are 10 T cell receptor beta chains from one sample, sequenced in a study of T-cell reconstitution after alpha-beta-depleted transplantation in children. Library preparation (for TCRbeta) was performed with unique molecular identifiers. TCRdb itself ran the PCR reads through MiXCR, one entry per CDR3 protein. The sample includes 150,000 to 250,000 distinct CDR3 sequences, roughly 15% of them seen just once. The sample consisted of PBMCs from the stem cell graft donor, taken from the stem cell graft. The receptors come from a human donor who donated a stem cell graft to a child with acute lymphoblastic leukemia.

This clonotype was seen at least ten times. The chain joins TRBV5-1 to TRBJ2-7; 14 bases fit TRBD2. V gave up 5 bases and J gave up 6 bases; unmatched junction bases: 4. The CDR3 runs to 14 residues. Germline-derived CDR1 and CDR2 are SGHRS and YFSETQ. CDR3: CASRGLAGVSEQYF. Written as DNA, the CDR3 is TGCGCCAGCAGGGGACTAGCGGGAGTATCCGAGCAGTACTTC.

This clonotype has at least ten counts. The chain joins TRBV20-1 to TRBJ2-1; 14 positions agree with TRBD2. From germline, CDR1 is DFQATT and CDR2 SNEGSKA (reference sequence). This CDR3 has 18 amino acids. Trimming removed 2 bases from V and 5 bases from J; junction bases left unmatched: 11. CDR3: CSARSFLGTSGGDNEQFF. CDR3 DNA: TGCAGTGCTAGATCCTTCCTAGGGACTAGCGGGGGTGACAATGAGCAGTTCTTC.

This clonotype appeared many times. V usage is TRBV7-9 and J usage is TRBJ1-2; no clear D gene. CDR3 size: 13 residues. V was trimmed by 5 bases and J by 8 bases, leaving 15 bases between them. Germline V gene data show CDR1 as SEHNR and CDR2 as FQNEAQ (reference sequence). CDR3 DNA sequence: TGTGCCAGCAGCCCCCACGGACGGCTAGGCTACACCTTC. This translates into CASSPHGRLGYTF.

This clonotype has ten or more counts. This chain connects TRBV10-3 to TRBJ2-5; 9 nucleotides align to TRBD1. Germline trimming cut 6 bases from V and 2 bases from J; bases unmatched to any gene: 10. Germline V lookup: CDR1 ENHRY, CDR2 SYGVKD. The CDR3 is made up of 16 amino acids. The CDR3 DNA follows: TGTGCCATCAGCCCCAGCACCGGACAGGGGCAAGAGACCCAGTACTTC. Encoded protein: CAISPSTGQGQETQYF.

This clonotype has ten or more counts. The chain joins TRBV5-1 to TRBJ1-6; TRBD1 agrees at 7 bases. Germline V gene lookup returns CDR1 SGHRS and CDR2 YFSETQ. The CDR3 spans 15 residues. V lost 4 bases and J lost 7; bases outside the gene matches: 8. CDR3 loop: CASSLTGTANSPLHF. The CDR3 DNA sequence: TGCGCCAGCAGCCTAACCGGGACAGCCAATTCACCCCTCCACTTT. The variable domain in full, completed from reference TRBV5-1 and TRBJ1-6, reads KAGVTQTPRYLIKTRGQQVTLSCSPISGHRSVSWYQQTPGQGLQFLFEYFSETQRNKGNFPGRFSGRQFSNSRSEMNVSTLELGDSALYLCASSLTGTANSPLHFGNGTRLTVT.

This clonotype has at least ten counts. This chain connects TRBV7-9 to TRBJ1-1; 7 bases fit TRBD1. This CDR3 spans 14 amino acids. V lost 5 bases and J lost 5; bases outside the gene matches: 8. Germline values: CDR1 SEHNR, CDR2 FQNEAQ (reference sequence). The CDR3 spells CASSVVTGRTEAFF. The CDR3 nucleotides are TGTGCCAGCAGCGTAGTGACAGGGAGGACTGAAGCTTTCTTT.

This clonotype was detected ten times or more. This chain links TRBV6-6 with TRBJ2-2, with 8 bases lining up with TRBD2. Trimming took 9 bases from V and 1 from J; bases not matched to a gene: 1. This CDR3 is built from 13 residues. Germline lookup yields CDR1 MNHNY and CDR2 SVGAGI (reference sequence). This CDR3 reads CASSGKNTGELFF. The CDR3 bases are TGTGCCAGTAGCGGGAAGAACACCGGGGAGCTGTTTTTT.

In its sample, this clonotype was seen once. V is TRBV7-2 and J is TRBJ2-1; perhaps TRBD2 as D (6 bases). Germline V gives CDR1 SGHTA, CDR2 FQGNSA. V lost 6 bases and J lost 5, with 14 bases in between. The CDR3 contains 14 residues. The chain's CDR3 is CASSHLASHNEQFF. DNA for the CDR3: TGTGCCAGCAGTCATCTAGCGTCCCACAATGAGCAGTTCTTC.

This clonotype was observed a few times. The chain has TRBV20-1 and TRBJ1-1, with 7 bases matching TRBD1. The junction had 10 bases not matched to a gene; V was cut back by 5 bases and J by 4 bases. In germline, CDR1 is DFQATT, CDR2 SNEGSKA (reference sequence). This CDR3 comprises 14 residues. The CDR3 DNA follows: TGCAGTGCTGTAACCGGGACAGCGCCCACTGAAGCTTTCTTT. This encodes CSAVTGTAPTEAFF.

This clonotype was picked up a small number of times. The DNA for the CDR3 is TGTGCCAGCAGTCCCAGAAGGGGGAGTGGACTAGCCAAAAACATTCAGTACTTC. Its protein is CASSPRRGSGLAKNIQYF. The genes are TRBV12-3 or TRBV12-4 and TRBJ2-4; D is perhaps TRBD1 (6 bases). This CDR3 contains 18 residues. V lost 5 bases, J lost 0 bases, and 20 bases lay in between.